This record looks at one T cell receptor (beta chain) sequence and its context. The data stem from a study of blood T cell repertoires in COVID-19. The CDR3 totals 15 residues. Germline V gene lookup returns CDR1 MNHEY and CDR2 SVGAGI. The V end was cut by 0 bases, the J end by 7 bases, with 13 bases between. Produced via immunoSEQ multiplex PCR; TCRdb's table is partial and in-frame only. The table shows approximately 86,000 clones, with about 80% occurring only once. The V gene is TRBV6-5, the J gene TRBJ1-5, with D possibly matching TRBD1 (5 bases). The specimen was peripheral blood. This receptor was taken from a woman in her 70s with acute or convalescent COVID-19. The CDR3, as DNA: TGTGCCAGCAGTTACTCGGGGGGAGCGGGGCAGCCCCAGCATTTT. Encoded protein: CASSYSGGAGQPQHF.